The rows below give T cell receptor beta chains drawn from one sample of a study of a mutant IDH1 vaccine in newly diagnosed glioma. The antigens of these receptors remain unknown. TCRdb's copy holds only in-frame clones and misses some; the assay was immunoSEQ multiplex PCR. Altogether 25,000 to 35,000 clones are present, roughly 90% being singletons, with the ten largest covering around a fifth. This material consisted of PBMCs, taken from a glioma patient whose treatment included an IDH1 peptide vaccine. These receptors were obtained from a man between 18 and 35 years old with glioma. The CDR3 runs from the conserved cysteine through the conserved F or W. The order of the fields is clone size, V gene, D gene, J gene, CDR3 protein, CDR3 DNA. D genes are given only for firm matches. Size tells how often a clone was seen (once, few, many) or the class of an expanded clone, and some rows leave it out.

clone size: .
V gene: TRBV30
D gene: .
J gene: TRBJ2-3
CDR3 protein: CAWSQFGTDTQYF
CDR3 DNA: TGTGCCTGGAGCCAATTTGGCACAGATACGCAGTATTTT

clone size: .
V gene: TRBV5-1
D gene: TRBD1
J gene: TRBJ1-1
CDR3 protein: CASSPRTGGITEAFF
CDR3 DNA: TGCGCCAGCAGCCCACGGACAGGGGGCATCACTGAAGCTTTCTTT

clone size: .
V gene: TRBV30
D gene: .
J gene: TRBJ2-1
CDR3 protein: CAVRRTHNEQFF
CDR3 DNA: TGTGCCGTGCGGCGGACTCACAATGAGCAGTTCTTC

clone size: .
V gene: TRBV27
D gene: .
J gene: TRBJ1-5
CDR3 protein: CASSFTSNQPQHF
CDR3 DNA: TGTGCCAGCAGTTTTACCTCCAATCAGCCCCAGCATTTT

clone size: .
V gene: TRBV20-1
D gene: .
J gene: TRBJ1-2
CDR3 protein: CSANSGHGYTF
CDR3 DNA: TGCAGTGCTAACAGCGGGCACGGCTACACCTTC

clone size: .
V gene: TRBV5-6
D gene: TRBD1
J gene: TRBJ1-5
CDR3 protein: CASSLAGGNGQPQHF
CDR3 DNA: TGTGCCAGCAGCTTGGCAGGGGGCAACGGTCAGCCCCAGCATTTT

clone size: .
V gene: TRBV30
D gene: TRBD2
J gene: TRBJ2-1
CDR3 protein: CAWSREENSDEQFF
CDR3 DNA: TGTGCCTGGTCGCGGGAGGAGAATTCGGATGAGCAGTTCTTC

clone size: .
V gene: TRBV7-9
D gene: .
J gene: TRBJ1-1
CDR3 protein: CASSLSNILAFF
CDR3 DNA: TGTGCCAGCAGCTTGAGTAACATATTAGCTTTCTTT

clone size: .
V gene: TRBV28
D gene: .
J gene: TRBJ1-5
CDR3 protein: CASSSGQPQHF
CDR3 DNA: TGTGCCAGCAGTTCCGGTCAGCCCCAGCATTTT

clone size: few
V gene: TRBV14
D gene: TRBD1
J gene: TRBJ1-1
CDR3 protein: CASSLPGTGEAFF
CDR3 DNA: TGTGCCAGCAGCCTACCCGGGACAGGGGAGGCTTTCTTT

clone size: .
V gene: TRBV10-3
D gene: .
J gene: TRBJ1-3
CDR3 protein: CAISGTRTVDGNTIYF
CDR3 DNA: TGTGCCATCAGTGGAACCCGGACAGTGGACGGAAACACCATATATTTT

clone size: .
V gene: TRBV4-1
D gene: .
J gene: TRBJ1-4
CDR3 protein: CASSRGEFATNEKLFF
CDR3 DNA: TGCGCCAGCAGCCGGGGGGAGTTCGCAACTAATGAAAAACTGTTTTTT

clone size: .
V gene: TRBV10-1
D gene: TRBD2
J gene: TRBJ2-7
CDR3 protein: CASSHSSGSAEQYF
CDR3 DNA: TGCGCCAGCAGCCATTCTAGCGGGAGTGCCGAGCAGTACTTC

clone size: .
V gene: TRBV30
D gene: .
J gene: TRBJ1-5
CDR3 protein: CAWSRGNSNQPQHF
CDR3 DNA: TGTGCCTGGAGTCGGGGTAATAGCAATCAGCCCCAGCATTTT

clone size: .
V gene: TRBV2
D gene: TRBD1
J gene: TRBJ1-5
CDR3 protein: CASSNDRVSNQPQHF
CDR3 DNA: TGTGCCAGCAGCAACGACAGGGTTAGCAATCAGCCCCAGCATTTT

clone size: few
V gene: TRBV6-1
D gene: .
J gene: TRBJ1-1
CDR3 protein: CALKGGSLNTEAFF
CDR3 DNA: TGTGCCCTCAAAGGTGGCTCACTGAACACTGAAGCTTTCTTT

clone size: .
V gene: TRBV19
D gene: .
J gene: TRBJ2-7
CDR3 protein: CASSTTRFYEQYF
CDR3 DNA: TGTGCCAGTAGTACGACTCGTTTCTACGAGCAGTACTTC